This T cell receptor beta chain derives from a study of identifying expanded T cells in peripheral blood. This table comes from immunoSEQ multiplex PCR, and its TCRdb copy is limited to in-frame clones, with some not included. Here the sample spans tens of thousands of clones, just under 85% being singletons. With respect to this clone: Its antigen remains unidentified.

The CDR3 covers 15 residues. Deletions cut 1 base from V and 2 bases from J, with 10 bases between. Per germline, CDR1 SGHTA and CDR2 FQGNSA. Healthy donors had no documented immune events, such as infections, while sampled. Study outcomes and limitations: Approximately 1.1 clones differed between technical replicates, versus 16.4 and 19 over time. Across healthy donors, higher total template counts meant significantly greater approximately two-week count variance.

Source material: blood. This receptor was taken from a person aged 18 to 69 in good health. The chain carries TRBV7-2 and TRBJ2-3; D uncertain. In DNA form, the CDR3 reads TGTGCCAGCAGCTTAGTGTGGGATTCCACAGATACGCAGTATTTT. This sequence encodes CASSLVWDSTDTQYF.